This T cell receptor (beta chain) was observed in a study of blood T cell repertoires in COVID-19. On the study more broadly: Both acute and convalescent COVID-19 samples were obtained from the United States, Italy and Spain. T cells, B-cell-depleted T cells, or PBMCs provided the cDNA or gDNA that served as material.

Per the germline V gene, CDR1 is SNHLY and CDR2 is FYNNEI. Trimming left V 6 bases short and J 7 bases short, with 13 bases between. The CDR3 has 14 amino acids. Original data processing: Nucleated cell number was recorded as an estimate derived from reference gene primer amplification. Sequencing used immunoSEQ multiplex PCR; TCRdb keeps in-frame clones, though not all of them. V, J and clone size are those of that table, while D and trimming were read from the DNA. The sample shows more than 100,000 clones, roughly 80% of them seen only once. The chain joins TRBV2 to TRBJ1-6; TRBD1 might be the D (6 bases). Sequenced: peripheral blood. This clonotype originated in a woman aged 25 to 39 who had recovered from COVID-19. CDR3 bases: TGTGCCAGCAGCAACAGGGAGAGCAATTCACCCCTCCACTTT. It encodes CASSNRESNSPLHF.